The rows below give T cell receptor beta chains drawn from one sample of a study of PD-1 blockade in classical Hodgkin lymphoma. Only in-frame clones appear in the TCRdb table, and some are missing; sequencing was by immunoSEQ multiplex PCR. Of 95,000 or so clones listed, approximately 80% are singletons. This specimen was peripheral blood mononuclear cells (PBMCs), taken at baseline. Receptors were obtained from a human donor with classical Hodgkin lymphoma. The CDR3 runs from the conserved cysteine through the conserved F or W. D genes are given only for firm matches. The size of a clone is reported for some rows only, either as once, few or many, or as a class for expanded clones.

CASSFVAGVSYNEQFF | TGTGCCAGCAGTTTCGTAGCGGGAGTCTCCTACAATGAGCAGTTCTTC | - | TRBV6-5 | 16 | TRBJ2-1 | TRBD2
CSVRTGQETQYF | TGCAGCGTGCGGACAGGGCAAGAGACCCAGTACTTC | - | TRBV29-1 | 12 | TRBJ2-5 | TRBD1
CASSLALADTQYF | TGTGCCAGCAGCTTAGCTCTGGCAGATACGCAGTATTTT | - | TRBV7-9 | 13 | TRBJ2-3 | -
CASSLAREETQYF | TGTGCCAGCAGCTTAGCTAGGGAAGAGACCCAGTACTTC | - | TRBV7-7 | 13 | TRBJ2-5 | -
CASSLVQPQETQYF | TGCGCCAGCAGCTTGGTTCAACCCCAAGAGACCCAGTACTTC | - | TRBV5-1 | 14 | TRBJ2-5 | -
CASSLDSPLVGPGEQFF | TGTGCCAGCAGCTTAGACTCGCCACTAGTGGGGCCGGGGGAGCAGTTCTTC | once | TRBV7-6 | 17 | TRBJ2-1 | -
CATSRDQLPYEQYF | TGTGCCACCAGCAGAGATCAGTTGCCATACGAGCAGTACTTC | - | TRBV15 | 14 | TRBJ2-7 | -
CSVAGTGSEQFF | TGCAGCGTTGCCGGGACAGGGTCTGAGCAGTTCTTC | few | TRBV29-1 | 12 | TRBJ2-1 | TRBD1
CASGLGDYSYEQYF | TGTGCTAGTGGTTTGGGGGACTACTCCTACGAGCAGTACTTC | - | TRBV12-5 | 14 | TRBJ2-7 | TRBD2
CASSPGQFSYGYTF | TGTGCCAGCAGTCCCGGACAGTTTTCCTATGGCTACACCTTC | - | TRBV6-5 | 14 | TRBJ1-2 | -
CASRRVGAGGETQYF | TGTGCCAGCAGACGGGTAGGAGCGGGAGGAGAGACCCAGTACTTC | - | TRBV7-9 | 15 | TRBJ2-5 | TRBD2
CASSEERGANQPQHF | TGTGCCAGCAGTGAAGAGAGGGGAGCTAATCAGCCCCAGCATTTT | few | TRBV4-2 | 15 | TRBJ1-5 | -
CASRDRVRGETQYF | TGTGCCAGCAGGGACAGGGTCCGTGGAGAGACCCAGTACTTC | - | TRBV2 | 14 | TRBJ2-5 | TRBD1
CASSLGLGQPQHF | TGTGCCAGCAGCTTGGGACTCGGACAGCCCCAGCATTTT | - | TRBV11-2 | 13 | TRBJ1-5 | -
CSREPGNTIYF | TGCAGTCGTGAGCCTGGAAACACCATATATTTT | few | TRBV20-1 | 11 | TRBJ1-3 | -
CASSQGGGRGPLNTEAFF | TGCGCCAGCAGCCAAGGCGGGGGCAGGGGCCCCTTGAACACTGAAGCTTTCTTT | - | TRBV4-1 | 18 | TRBJ1-1 | -
CASTPVGENTEAFF | TGTGCCAGCACCCCCGTGGGGGAGAACACTGAAGCTTTCTTT | - | TRBV5-5 | 14 | TRBJ1-1 | -
CASSDGGNQPQHF | TGTGCCAGTAGTGATGGGGGCAATCAGCCCCAGCATTTT | - | TRBV19 | 13 | TRBJ1-5 | -
CASSYSTGDTEAFF | TGTGCCAGCAGTTATTCGACAGGGGACACTGAAGCTTTCTTT | - | TRBV6-6 | 14 | TRBJ1-1 | TRBD1
CASSFSRGTEAFF | TGTGCCAGCAGCTTCTCCCGGGGAACTGAAGCTTTCTTT | - | TRBV13 | 13 | TRBJ1-1 | -
CATSRGIDTDSNQPQHF | TGTGCCACCAGCAGAGGAATCGATACTGATAGCAATCAGCCCCAGCATTTT | - | TRBV15 | 17 | TRBJ1-5 | -
CASSPRGGSGTEAFF | TGTGCCAGCAGTCCCCGGGGGGGTAGCGGCACTGAAGCTTTCTTT | - | TRBV6-5 | 15 | TRBJ1-1 | -
CASSARLASHNEQFF | TGCGCCAGCAGCGCCCGACTAGCGTCCCACAATGAGCAGTTCTTC | - | TRBV5-1 | 15 | TRBJ2-1 | TRBD2
CASSPDSSNTEAFF | TGTGCCAGCAGCCCGGACAGCTCGAACACTGAAGCTTTCTTT | - | TRBV2 | 14 | TRBJ1-1 | -
CAISGTPNTYEQYF | TGTGCCATCAGTGGAACCCCGAACACTTACGAGCAGTACTTC | - | TRBV10-3 | 14 | TRBJ2-7 | -
CASSFYSATNEKLFF | TGTGCCAGCAGCTTTTACAGTGCAACTAATGAAAAACTGTTTTTT | - | TRBV7-3 | 15 | TRBJ1-4 | -
CASRTSVDNEQFF | TGCGCCAGCAGAACTAGCGTCGACAATGAGCAGTTCTTC | - | TRBV5-1 | 13 | TRBJ2-1 | TRBD2
CASRIGSTDTQYF | TGCGCCAGCAGGATTGGGAGCACAGATACGCAGTATTTT | few | TRBV5-1 | 13 | TRBJ2-3 | -
CASSLGLAGVGETQYF | TGCGCCAGCAGCCTGGGACTAGCGGGAGTCGGTGAGACCCAGTACTTC | - | TRBV5-1 | 16 | TRBJ2-5 | TRBD2
CASTWDRGTGELFF | TGTGCCAGTACCTGGGACAGGGGAACCGGGGAGCTGTTTTTT | - | TRBV19 | 14 | TRBJ2-2 | TRBD1
CASSIGPTSGEQYF | TGTGCCAGTAGTATAGGGCCGACTAGCGGGGAGCAGTACTTC | - | TRBV5-4 | 14 | TRBJ2-7 | TRBD2
CAISERGRRTSDSYEQYF | TGTGCCATCAGTGAAAGGGGGCGGCGTACTAGCGACTCCTACGAGCAGTACTTC | - | TRBV10-3 | 18 | TRBJ2-7 | -
CASSLGTSGRGTDTQYF | TGCGCCAGCAGCCTGGGGACTAGCGGGAGGGGAACAGATACGCAGTATTTT | - | TRBV5-1 | 17 | TRBJ2-3 | TRBD2
CASSSTGLAVGGGQFF | TGTGCCAGCAGCTCGACGGGACTAGCGGTCGGAGGAGGTCAGTTCTTC | - | TRBV7-9 | 16 | TRBJ2-1 | TRBD2
CASSYRRDRVGDTQYF | TGTGCCAGCAGCTACCGCCGGGACAGGGTAGGGGATACGCAGTATTTT | - | TRBV7-8 | 16 | TRBJ2-3 | TRBD1
CSVAVGAAFDNEQFF | TGCAGCGTAGCCGTTGGAGCGGCTTTCGACAATGAGCAGTTCTTC | - | TRBV29-1 | 15 | TRBJ2-1 | -
CASSHTPSPDTQYF | TGTGCCAGCAGCCACACCCCGTCCCCAGATACGCAGTATTTT | once | TRBV7-9 | 14 | TRBJ2-3 | -
CASSPPMSGSQYF | TGTGCCAGCTCACCACCTATGTCGGGTTCGCAGTATTTT | - | TRBV18 | 13 | TRBJ2-3 | -
CAWSRAGNQPQHF | TGTGCCTGGAGTAGGGCGGGCAATCAGCCCCAGCATTTT | - | TRBV30 | 13 | TRBJ1-5 | -
CASSYSGSQETQYF | TGTGCCAGCAGTTATAGCGGGTCACAAGAGACCCAGTACTTC | - | TRBV28 | 14 | TRBJ2-5 | TRBD2
CASSDGRGGTEAFF | TGTGCCAGTAGTGACGGCAGGGGAGGCACTGAAGCTTTCTTT | - | TRBV19 | 14 | TRBJ1-1 | -
CASSLDRETEQYF | TGCGCCAGCAGTCTGGACAGGGAGACCGAGCAGTACTTC | - | TRBV10-2 | 13 | TRBJ2-7 | TRBD1
CATSRAARQPQHF | TGTGCCACCAGCAGAGCTGCTAGGCAGCCCCAGCATTTT | - | TRBV15 | 13 | TRBJ1-5 | -
CASSLASGPNSPLHF | TGCGCCAGCAGCTTGGCGTCAGGGCCGAATTCACCCCTCCACTTT | - | TRBV5-1 | 15 | TRBJ1-6 | -
CASSVRGGGYTF | TGTGCCAGCAGCGTAAGGGGTGGAGGCTACACCTTC | - | TRBV28 | 12 | TRBJ1-2 | -